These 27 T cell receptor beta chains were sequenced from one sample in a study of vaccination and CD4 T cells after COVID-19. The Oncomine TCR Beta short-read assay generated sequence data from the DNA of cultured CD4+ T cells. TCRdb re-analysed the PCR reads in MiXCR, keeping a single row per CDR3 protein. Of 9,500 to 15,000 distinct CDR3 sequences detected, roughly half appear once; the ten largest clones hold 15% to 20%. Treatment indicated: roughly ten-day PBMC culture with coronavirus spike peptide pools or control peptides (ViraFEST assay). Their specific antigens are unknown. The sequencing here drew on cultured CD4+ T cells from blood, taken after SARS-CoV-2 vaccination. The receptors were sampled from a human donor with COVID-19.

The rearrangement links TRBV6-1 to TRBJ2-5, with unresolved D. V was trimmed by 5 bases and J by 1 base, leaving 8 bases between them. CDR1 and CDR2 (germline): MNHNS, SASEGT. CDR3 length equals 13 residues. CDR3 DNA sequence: TGTGCCAGCAGTCCCGGGCCCCAAGAGACCCAGTACTTC. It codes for CASSPGPQETQYF.

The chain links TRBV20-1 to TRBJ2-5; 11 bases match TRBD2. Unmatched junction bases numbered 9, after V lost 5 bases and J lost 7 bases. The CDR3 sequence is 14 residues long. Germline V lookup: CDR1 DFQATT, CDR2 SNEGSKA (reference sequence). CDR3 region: CSAPPSGGTWTQYF. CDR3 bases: TGCAGTGCTCCTCCTAGCGGGGGGACGTGGACCCAGTACTTC.

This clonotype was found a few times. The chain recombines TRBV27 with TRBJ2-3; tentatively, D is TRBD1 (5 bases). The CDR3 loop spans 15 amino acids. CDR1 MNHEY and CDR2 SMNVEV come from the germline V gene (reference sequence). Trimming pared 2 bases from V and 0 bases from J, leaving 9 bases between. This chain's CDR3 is CASSLKGPSTDTQYF. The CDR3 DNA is TGTGCCAGCAGTTTAAAGGGGCCGAGCACAGATACGCAGTATTTT.

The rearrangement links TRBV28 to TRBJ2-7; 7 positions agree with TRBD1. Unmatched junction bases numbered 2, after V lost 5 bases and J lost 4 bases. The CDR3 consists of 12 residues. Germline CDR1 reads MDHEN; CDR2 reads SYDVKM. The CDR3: CASSRQGYEQYF. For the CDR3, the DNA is TGTGCCAGCAGTCGACAGGGTTACGAGCAGTACTTC.

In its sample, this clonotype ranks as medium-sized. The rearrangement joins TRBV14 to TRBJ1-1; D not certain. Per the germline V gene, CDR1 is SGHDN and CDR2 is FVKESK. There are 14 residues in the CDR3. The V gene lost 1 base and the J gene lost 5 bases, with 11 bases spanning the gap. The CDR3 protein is CASSQVRPGTEAFF. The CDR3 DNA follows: TGTGCCAGCAGCCAAGTAAGGCCGGGGACTGAAGCTTTCTTT.

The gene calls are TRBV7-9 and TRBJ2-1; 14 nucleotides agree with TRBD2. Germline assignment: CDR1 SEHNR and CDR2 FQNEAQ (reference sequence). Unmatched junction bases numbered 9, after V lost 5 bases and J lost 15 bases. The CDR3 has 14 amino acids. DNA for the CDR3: TGTGCCAGCAGCCCCGGGACTAGCGGGGGCCCTGGGTTCTTC. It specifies CASSPGTSGGPGFF.

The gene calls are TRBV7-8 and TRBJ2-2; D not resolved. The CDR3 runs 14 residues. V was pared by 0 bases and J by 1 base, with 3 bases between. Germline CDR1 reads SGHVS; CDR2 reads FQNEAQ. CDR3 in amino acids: CASSLAGNTGELFF. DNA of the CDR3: TGTGCCAGCAGCTTAGCTGGGAACACCGGGGAGCTGTTTTTT.

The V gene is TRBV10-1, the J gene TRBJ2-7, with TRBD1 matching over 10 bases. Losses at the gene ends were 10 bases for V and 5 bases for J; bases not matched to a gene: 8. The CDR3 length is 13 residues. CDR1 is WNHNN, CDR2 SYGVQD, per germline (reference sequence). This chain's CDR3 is CATRRDRGNEQYF. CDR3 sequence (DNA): TGCGCCACCCGCCGGGACAGGGGAAACGAGCAGTACTTC.

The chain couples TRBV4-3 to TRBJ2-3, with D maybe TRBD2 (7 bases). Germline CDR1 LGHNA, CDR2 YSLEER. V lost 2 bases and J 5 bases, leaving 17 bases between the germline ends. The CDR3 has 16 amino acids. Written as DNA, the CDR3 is TGCGCCAGCAGCCAACAACAGGGAGGGGCCGGAGATACGCAGTATTTT. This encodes CASSQQQGGAGDTQYF.

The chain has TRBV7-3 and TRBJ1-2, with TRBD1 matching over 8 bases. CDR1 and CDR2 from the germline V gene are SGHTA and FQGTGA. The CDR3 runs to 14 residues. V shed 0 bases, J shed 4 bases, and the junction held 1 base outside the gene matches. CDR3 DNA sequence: TGTGCCAGCAGCTTAACTGGGACAGGCTATGGCTACACCTTC. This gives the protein CASSLTGTGYGYTF.

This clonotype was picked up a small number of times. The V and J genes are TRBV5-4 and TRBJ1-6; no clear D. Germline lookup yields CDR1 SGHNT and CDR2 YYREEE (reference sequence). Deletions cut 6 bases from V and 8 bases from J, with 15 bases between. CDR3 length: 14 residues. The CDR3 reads CASTDAEEHSPLHF. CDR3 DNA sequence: TGTGCCAGCACAGACGCGGAGGAGCATTCACCCCTCCACTTT.

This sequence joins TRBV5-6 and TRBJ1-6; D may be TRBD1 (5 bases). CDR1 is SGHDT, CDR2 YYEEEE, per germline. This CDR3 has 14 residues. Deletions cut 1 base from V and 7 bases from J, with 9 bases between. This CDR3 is CASSLRRGNSPLHF. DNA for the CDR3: TGTGCCAGCAGCTTGAGGCGGGGGAATTCACCCCTCCACTTT. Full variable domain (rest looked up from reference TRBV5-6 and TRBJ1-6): DAGVTQSPTHLIKTRGQQVTLRCSPKSGHDTVSWYQQALGQGPQFIFQYYEEEERQRGNFPDRFSGHQFPNYSSELNVNALLLGDSALYLCASSLRRGNSPLHFGNGTRLTVT.

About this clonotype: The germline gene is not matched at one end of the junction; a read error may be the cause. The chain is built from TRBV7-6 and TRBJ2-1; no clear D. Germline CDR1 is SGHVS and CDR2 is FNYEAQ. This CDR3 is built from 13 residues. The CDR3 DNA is TGTGCTAGCAGCTTAGGACCCCACAATGAGCAGTTCTTC. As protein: CASSLGPHNEQFF.

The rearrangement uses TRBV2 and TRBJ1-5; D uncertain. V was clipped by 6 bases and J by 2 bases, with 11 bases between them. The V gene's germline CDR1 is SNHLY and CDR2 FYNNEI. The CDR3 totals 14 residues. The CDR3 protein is CASSTVSGNQPQHF. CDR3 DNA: TGTGCCAGCAGCACCGTGAGTGGCAATCAGCCCCAGCATTTT.

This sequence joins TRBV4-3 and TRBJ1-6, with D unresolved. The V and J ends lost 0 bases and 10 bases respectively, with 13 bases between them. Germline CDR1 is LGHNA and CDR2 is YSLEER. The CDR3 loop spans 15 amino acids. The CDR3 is CASSQEAALNSPLHF. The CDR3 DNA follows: TGCGCCAGCAGCCAAGAAGCGGCGCTGAACTCACCCCTCCACTTT.

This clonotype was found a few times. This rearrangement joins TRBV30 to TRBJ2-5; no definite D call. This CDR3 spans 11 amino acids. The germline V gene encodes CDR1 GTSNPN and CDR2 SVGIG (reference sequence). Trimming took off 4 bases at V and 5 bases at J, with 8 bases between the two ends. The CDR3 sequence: CAWKVGETQYF. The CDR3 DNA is TGTGCCTGGAAAGTGGGGGAGACCCAGTACTTC.

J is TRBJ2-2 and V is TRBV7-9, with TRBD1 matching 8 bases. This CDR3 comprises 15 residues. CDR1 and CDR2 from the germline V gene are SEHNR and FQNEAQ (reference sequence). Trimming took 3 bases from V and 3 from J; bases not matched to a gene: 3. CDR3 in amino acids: CASSLTGADTGELFF. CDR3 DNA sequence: TGTGCCAGCAGCTTGACAGGGGCCGACACCGGGGAGCTGTTTTTT.

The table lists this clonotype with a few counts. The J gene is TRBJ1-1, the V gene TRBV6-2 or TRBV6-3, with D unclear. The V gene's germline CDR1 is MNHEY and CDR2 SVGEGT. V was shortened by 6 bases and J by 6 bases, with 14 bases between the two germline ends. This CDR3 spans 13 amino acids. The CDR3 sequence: CASSTISRAEAFF. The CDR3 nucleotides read TGTGCCAGCAGCACTATTTCAAGGGCTGAAGCTTTCTTT.

CDR3 residues: CAWTLQGTTYGYTF. The CDR3 DNA reads TGTGCCTGGACCCTACAGGGTACTACCTATGGCTACACCTTC. The V and J genes are TRBV30 and TRBJ1-2, with TRBD1 as a possible D gene (6 bases). CDR1 GTSNPN and CDR2 SVGIG come from the germline V gene (reference sequence). The CDR3 has 14 residues. Trimming shortened V by 4 bases and J by 4 bases, and 16 bases separated the two germline ends.

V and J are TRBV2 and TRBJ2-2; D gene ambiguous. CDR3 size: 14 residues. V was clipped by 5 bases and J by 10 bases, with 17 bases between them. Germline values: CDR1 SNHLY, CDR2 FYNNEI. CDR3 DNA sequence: TGTGCCAGCAGTAACACCCGAGAGTCCGAGGAGCTGTTTTTT. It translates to CASSNTRESEELFF.

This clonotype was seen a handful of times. CDR3 in amino acids: CASSMQATNEKLFF. The DNA of the CDR3 is TGTGCCAGTAGTATGCAGGCAACTAATGAAAAACTGTTTTTT. This chain joins TRBV19 and TRBJ1-4; no definite D call. The CDR3 sequence is 14 residues long. CDR1 and CDR2 (germline): LNHDA, SQIVND (reference sequence). Trimming stripped 3 bases from V and 0 bases from J, with 5 bases between.

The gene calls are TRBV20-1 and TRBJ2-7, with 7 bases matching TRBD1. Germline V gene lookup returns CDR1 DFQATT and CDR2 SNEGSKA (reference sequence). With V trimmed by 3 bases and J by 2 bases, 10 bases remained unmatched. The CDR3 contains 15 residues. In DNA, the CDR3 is TGCAGTGCTAGTCCCAGGGACAGCCACCCCTACGAGCAGTACTTC. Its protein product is CSASPRDSHPYEQYF.

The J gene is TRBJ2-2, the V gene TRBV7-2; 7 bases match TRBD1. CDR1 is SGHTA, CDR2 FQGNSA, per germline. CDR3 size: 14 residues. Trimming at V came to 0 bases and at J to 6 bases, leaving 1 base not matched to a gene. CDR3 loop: CASSLATGAGELFF. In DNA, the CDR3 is TGTGCCAGCAGCTTAGCCACAGGGGCCGGGGAGCTGTTTTTT.

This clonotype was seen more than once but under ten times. Here the CDR3 reads CASSYRGSPLHF. The CDR3 bases are TGTGCCAGCAGCTACAGGGGTTCACCCCTCCACTTT. V is TRBV7-2 and J is TRBJ1-6; 7 positions match TRBD1. V lost 4 bases and J lost 9; bases outside the gene matches: 0. Germline CDR1 and CDR2: SGHTA and FQGNSA. CDR3 length: 12 amino acids. The whole variable domain, filled in from reference TRBV7-2 and TRBJ1-6, reads GAGVSQSPSNKVTEKGKDVELRCDPISGHTALYWYRQSLGQGLEFLIYFQGNSAPDKSGLPSDRFSAERTGGSVSTLTIQRTQQEDSAVYLCASSYRGSPLHFGNGTRLTVT.

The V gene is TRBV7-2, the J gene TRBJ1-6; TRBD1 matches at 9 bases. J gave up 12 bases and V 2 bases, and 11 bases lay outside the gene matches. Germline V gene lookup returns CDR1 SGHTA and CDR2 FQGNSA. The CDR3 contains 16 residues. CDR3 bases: TGTGCCAGCAGCTTACCAAGGGGGACAGGGATGAAACCCCTCCACTTT. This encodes CASSLPRGTGMKPLHF.

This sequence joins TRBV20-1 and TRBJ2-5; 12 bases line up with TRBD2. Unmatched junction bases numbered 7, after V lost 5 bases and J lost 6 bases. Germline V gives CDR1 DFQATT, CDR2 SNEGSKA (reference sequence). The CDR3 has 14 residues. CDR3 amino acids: CSAQLAGGSKTQYF. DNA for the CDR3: TGCAGTGCTCAACTAGCGGGGGGTTCAAAGACCCAGTACTTC.

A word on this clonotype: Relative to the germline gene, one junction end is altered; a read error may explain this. CDR3 bases: TGTGCCAGCAGTGAGTGGACAGTAAGTGAGATAGAGACCCATTACTTC. Protein sequence: CASSEWTVSEIETHYF. V is TRBV6-1 and J is TRBJ2-5; a weak D match, TRBD1 (6 bases). Germline V gene lookup returns CDR1 MNHNS and CDR2 SASEGT. This CDR3 spans 16 amino acids.